This TCR beta chain was recovered during a study of cytomegalovirus exposure and HLA in healthy donors. The table came from immunoSEQ multiplex PCR; TCRdb's copy has only in-frame clones and leaves some out. The table includes hundreds of thousands of clones, around 86% detected once. Per the germline V gene, CDR1 is MNHEY and CDR2 is SMNVEV (reference sequence). With 3 bases clipped from V and 3 bases from J, the junction kept 5 bases outside the gene matches. CDR3 size: 14 residues. The clonotype originates from a woman in her late teens or twenties in good health and CMV-seropositive. This chain connects TRBV27 to TRBJ2-7, with 7 nucleotides matching TRBD1. The source material was PBMCs. CDR3 coding DNA: TGTGCCAGCAGTTTCTTACAGGGGAACTACGAGCAGTACTTC. Encoded protein: CASSFLQGNYEQYF.